This T cell receptor (beta chain) was observed in a study of T cell responses to AZD1222 COVID-19 vaccine. Whole-study results and caveats: There were mostly white British donors and more females than males, and clonal diversity was possibly underestimated. When two AZD1222 doses had been given, Spike-specific TCR breadth and depth rose.

The CDR3 spans 15 residues. Trimming cost V 1 base and J 7 bases, with 17 bases left between them. Germline V gene data show CDR1 as MGHRA and CDR2 as YSYEKL. Produced via immunoSEQ multiplex PCR; TCRdb's table is partial and in-frame only. The table includes 100,000 to 120,000 clones, approximately 94% detected once. A remark on this clone: Its antigen is not known.

The chain has TRBV4-1 and TRBJ2-7; D is undetermined. This specimen was peripheral blood, taken 28 days after the second AZD1222 dose. This clonotype was obtained from an adult who received the AZD1222 COVID-19 vaccine. CDR3 region: CASSQVEMGALEQYF. Here the CDR3 DNA reads TGCGCCAGCAGCCAAGTTGAGATGGGCGCGTTGGAGCAGTACTTC.